These T cell receptor beta chains were read from a single sample in a study of CD8 T cells in Susac syndrome. TCRdb independently ran MiXCR on the immunoSEQ multiplex PCR reads; one entry per CDR3 protein. The sample has more than 250,000 distinct CDR3 sequences; about 92% are singletons. Sequenced input: CD4+ T cells from PBMCs. These receptors all come from a human donor with multiple sclerosis. Both conserved end residues are part of each CDR3. A D gene is named only where the DNA matches it firmly. Where a row states a size, it is once, few, many or the class of an expanded clone; other rows omit it.

>.|TRBJ2-6|TRBV5-1|TRBD2
CASSLALAVSGANVLTF
TGCGCCAGCAGCTTGGCTCTAGCGGTATCTGGGGCCAACGTCCTGACTTTC
>.|TRBJ1-5|TRBV2|.
CASKGAGNQPQHF
TGTGCCAGCAAAGGGGCGGGCAATCAGCCCCAGCATTTT
>.|TRBJ2-1|TRBV19|.
CASSGGRVGDEQFF
TGTGCCAGTAGTGGGGGTAGGGTGGGCGATGAGCAGTTCTTC
>.|TRBJ2-2|TRBV2|TRBD2
CASNLREVAGELFF
TGTGCCAGCAATCTGCGGGAGGTTGCCGGGGAGCTGTTTTTT
>.|TRBJ1-1|TRBV5-1|.
CASSLDKSEAFF
TGCGCCAGCAGCTTGGACAAGTCTGAAGCTTTCTTT
>.|TRBJ2-2|TRBV7-9|TRBD2
CASSPKKVREKYTGELFF
TGTGCCAGCAGCCCAAAGAAGGTGCGGGAGAAATATACCGGGGAGCTGTTTTTT
>few|TRBJ1-1|TRBV7-9|.
CASSLRRPGPPETAFF
TGTGCCAGCAGCCTAAGGAGACCGGGGCCCCCGGAAACAGCTTTCTTT
>.|TRBJ1-6|TRBV20-1|TRBD1
CSARPQGTDSPLHF
TGCAGTGCTAGACCCCAAGGGACAGATTCACCCCTCCACTTT
>.|TRBJ1-4|TRBV6-6|TRBD1
CASSHTGQGGEKLFF
TGTGCCAGCAGCCACACCGGACAGGGGGGTGAAAAACTGTTTTTT
>.|TRBJ2-7|TRBV7-2|.
CASSLDRNSVYEQYF
TGTGCCAGCAGCTTAGACAGGAACAGTGTCTACGAGCAGTACTTC
>.|TRBJ1-2|TRBV20-1|.
CSARDSRREGGYTF
TGCAGTGCTAGAGATTCCCGACGCGAGGGAGGCTACACCTTC
>.|TRBJ2-2|TRBV2|.
CASSTGFSGSGELFF
TGTGCCAGCAGTACAGGGTTTTCGGGGTCCGGGGAGCTGTTTTTT
>once|TRBJ1-2|TRBV30|.
CAWSSGGWYGYTF
TGTGCCTGGTCCAGTGGGGGGTGGTATGGCTACACCTTC
>.|TRBJ2-1|TRBV6-5|TRBD2
CASSSLAGRLTNEQFF
TGTGCCAGCAGTTCTCTAGCGGGCCGCCTTACCAATGAGCAGTTCTTC
>.|TRBJ1-5|TRBV5-1|.
CASSLGGVGSNQPQHF
TGCGCCAGCAGCTTGGGGGGGGTCGGGAGCAATCAGCCCCAGCATTTT
>once|TRBJ1-1|TRBV30|.
CAWATGRRIF
TGTGCCTGGGCAACAGGACGACGGATCTTT
>.|TRBJ1-6|TRBV7-2|.
CASSLEGQSYSPLHF
TGTGCCAGCAGCTTGGAGGGACAAAGCTATTCACCCCTCCACTTT
>.|TRBJ2-3|TRBV20-1|TRBD2
CSATLAEDTQYF
TGCAGTGCTACCCTAGCGGAGGATACGCAGTATTTT
>few|TRBJ2-1|TRBV9|.
CASSDVTGYNEQFF
TGTGCCAGCAGCGACGTGACAGGTTACAATGAGCAGTTCTTC
>.|TRBJ2-1|TRBV19|.
CASSTTGTNNEQFF
TGTGCCAGTAGTACCACCGGGACGAACAATGAGCAGTTCTTC
>.|TRBJ1-4|TRBV4-2|.
CASSLTTGRNEKLFF
TGTGCCAGCAGCCTAACGACAGGACGGAATGAAAAACTGTTTTTT
>.|TRBJ2-7|TRBV5-1|.
CASSYQGSHEQYF
TGCGCCAGCAGTTACCAGGGGTCTCACGAGCAGTACTTC
>.|TRBJ2-1|TRBV20-1|TRBD2
CSAPLAGVHEQFF
TGCAGTGCCCCACTAGCGGGAGTCCATGAGCAGTTCTTC
>.|TRBJ2-7|TRBV6-5|TRBD1
CASSLDKWTGTGEQYF
TGTGCCAGCAGTTTAGACAAATGGACAGGGACGGGCGAGCAGTACTTC
>.|TRBJ2-2|TRBV30|TRBD2
CARMGPAGAGELFF
TGTGCCCGGATGGGACCTGCGGGGGCCGGGGAGCTGTTTTTT
>.|TRBJ2-3|TRBV7-2|.
CASSWGGVGDTQYF
TGTGCCAGCAGCTGGGGTGGGGTCGGAGATACGCAGTATTTT
>once|TRBJ2-5|TRBV3-1|.
CASSQDTQETQYF
TGTGCCAGCAGCCAAGATACCCAAGAGACCCAGTACTTC
>once|TRBJ1-1|TRBV7-9|TRBD1
CASSTRTGVSEAFF
TGTGCCAGCAGCACCCGGACAGGGGTTTCCGAAGCTTTCTTT
>.|TRBJ1-5|TRBV12-3/TRBV12-4|.
CASSSRGRGGSNQPQHF
TGTGCCAGCAGTTCCCGGGGGCGGGGAGGGAGCAATCAGCCCCAGCATTTT
>.|TRBJ2-3|TRBV7-8|TRBD1
CASSRRGTGTTDTQYF
TGTGCCAGCAGCCGGAGGGGGACAGGGACTACAGATACGCAGTATTTT
>.|TRBJ1-1|TRBV18|.
CASSLEALHEAFF
TGTGCCAGCTCACTAGAGGCCCTTCATGAAGCTTTCTTT
>.|TRBJ2-1|TRBV4-2|.
CASSRERGRAFYNEQFF
TGTGCCAGCAGCCGGGAAAGGGGGAGGGCCTTCTACAATGAGCAGTTCTTC
>.|TRBJ1-1|TRBV2|TRBD1
CASRLWTGRTEAFF
TGTGCCAGCAGACTATGGACAGGGAGGACTGAAGCTTTCTTT
>.|TRBJ2-1|TRBV7-2|TRBD2
CASRLAHSYNEQFF
TGTGCCAGTCGACTAGCGCATTCCTACAATGAGCAGTTCTTC
>.|TRBJ2-5|TRBV6-2/TRBV6-3|TRBD2
CASSYEGGGQETQYF
TGTGCCAGCAGTTACGAAGGCGGGGGGCAAGAGACCCAGTACTTC
>.|TRBJ2-7|TRBV20-1|TRBD2
CSARESGRNYEQYF
TGCAGTGCTAGAGAGAGCGGGAGGAATTACGAGCAGTACTTC
>.|TRBJ1-6|TRBV2|TRBD1
CASNRDRVSPLHF
TGTGCCAGCAATCGGGACAGGGTTTCACCCCTCCACTTT
>.|TRBJ2-3|TRBV24-1|.
CATSDPRGGGTDTQYF
TGTGCCACCAGTGATCCGCGGGGTGGGGGGACCGATACGCAGTATTTT
>.|TRBJ1-5|TRBV11-2|TRBD1
CASSFAGGRNQPQHF
TGTGCCAGCAGCTTTGCAGGGGGTCGCAATCAGCCCCAGCATTTT
>once|TRBJ2-1|TRBV27|.
CASSSPGPVNEQFF
TGTGCCAGCAGTTCCCCGGGCCCGGTCAATGAGCAGTTCTTC
>.|TRBJ1-1|TRBV19|.
CASIGVGGEAFF
TGTGCCAGTATTGGGGTTGGGGGTGAAGCTTTCTTT
>.|TRBJ1-4|TRBV2|.
CASSGGSWGLFF
TGTGCCAGCAGTGGGGGTAGTTGGGGACTGTTTTTT
>.|TRBJ2-6|TRBV9|.
CASSTTGGANVLTF
TGTGCCAGCAGCACCACGGGAGGGGCCAACGTCCTGACTTTC
>few|TRBJ2-2|TRBV12-3/TRBV12-4|TRBD2
CASRSTSGGSGELFF
TGTGCCAGCAGGTCCACTAGCGGGGGTTCCGGGGAGCTGTTTTTT
>once|TRBJ1-3|TRBV7-9|.
CASRVGVSGNTIYF
TGTGCCAGCAGGGTAGGAGTCTCTGGAAACACCATATATTTT
>.|TRBJ2-1|TRBV7-2|.
CASSLALAGLEQFF
TGTGCCAGCAGCTTAGCATTGGCGGGACTTGAGCAGTTCTTC
>.|TRBJ2-3|TRBV19|.
CASSMGLAPDTQYF
TGTGCCAGTAGTATGGGCCTAGCTCCAGATACGCAGTATTTT
>.|TRBJ1-2|TRBV3-1|.
CASSQAESLGYTF
TGTGCCAGCAGCCAAGCAGAGTCGCTTGGCTACACCTTC
>.|TRBJ2-1|TRBV29-1|.
CSVTRSLANEQFF
TGCAGCGTCACCCGCTCGCTGGCGAATGAGCAGTTCTTC
>.|TRBJ2-7|TRBV7-9|TRBD2
CASSTSGIYEQYF
TGTGCCAGCAGCACTAGCGGGATTTACGAGCAGTACTTC
>.|TRBJ1-2|TRBV12-3/TRBV12-4|.
CASSLARRTNYGYTF
TGTGCCAGCAGTTTAGCGCGGAGGACTAACTATGGCTACACCTTC
>.|TRBJ2-2|TRBV19|.
CASRGVWELFF
TGTGCCAGTAGAGGGGTTTGGGAGCTGTTTTTT
>.|TRBJ2-7|TRBV7-8|.
CASSKVLSSYEQYF
TGTGCCAGCAGCAAGGTTCTGAGCTCCTACGAGCAGTACTTC